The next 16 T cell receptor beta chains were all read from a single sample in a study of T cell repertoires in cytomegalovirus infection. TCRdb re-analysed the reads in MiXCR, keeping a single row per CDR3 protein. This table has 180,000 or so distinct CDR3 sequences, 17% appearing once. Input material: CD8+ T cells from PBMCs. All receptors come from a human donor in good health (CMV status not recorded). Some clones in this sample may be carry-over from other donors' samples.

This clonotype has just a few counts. In DNA, the CDR3 is TGTGCCAGCAGCCCAAGTCCCGGGACGGGACCGGAGACCCAGTACTTC. It yields the protein CASSPSPGTGPETQYF. The chain uses TRBV11-2 and TRBJ2-5; D is possibly TRBD1 or TRBD2 (5 bases each). With 5 bases removed from V and 5 bases from J, the gap between germline ends came to 21 bases. This CDR3 contains 16 residues. In germline, CDR1 is SGHAT, CDR2 FQNNGV.

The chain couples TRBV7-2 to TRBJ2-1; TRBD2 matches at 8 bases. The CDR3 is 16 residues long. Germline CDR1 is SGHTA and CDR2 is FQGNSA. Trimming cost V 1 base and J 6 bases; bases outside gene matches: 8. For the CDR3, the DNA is TGTGCCAGCAGCTTAGAGGGGGGCGGGGGGAGCAATGAGCAGTTCTTC. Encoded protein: CASSLEGGGGSNEQFF.

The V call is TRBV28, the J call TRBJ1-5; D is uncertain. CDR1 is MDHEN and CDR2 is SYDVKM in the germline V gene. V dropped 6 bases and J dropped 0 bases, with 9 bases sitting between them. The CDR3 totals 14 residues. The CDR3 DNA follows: TGTGCCAGCAGGACGGAATATAGCAATCAGCCCCAGCATTTT. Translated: CASRTEYSNQPQHF.

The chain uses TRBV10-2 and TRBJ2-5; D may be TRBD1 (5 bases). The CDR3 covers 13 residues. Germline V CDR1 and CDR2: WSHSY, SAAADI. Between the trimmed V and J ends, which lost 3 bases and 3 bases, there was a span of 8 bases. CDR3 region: CASSDRREETQYF. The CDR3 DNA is TGCGCCAGCAGTGATCGCAGGGAAGAGACCCAGTACTTC.

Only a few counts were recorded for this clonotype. CDR3 residues: CASSITNNYGYTF. The DNA of the CDR3 is TGTGCCAGCAGTATTACTAATAACTATGGCTACACCTTC. The gene calls are TRBV7-3 and TRBJ1-2; unclear D gene. V was pared by 6 bases and J by 1 base, with 9 bases between. The CDR3 spans 13 residues. Germline loops: CDR1 SGHTA, CDR2 FQGTGA.

The DNA of the CDR3 is TGTGCCATCAGTGACAGGGTAAACAAACCCAGGGATAGTGAGCAGTTCTTC. Translating gives CAISDRVNKPRDSEQFF. The chain combines TRBV10-3 with TRBJ2-1, with D perhaps TRBD1 (5 bases). The germline V gene encodes CDR1 ENHRY and CDR2 SYGVKD. V dropped 3 bases and J dropped 9 bases, with 24 bases sitting between them. This CDR3 has 17 residues.

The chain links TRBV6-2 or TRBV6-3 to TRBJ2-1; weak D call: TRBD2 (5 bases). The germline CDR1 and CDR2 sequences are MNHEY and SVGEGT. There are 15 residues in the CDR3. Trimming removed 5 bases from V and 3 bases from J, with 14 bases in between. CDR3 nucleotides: TGTGCCAGCAGTCCCCCAGGTAGCGACTACAATGAGCAGTTCTTC. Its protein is CASSPPGSDYNEQFF.

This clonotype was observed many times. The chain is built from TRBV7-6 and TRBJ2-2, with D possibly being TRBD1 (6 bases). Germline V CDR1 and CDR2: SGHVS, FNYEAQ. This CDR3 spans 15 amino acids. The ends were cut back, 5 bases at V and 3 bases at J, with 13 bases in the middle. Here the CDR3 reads CASSRRTDYTGELFF. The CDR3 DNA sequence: TGTGCCAGCAGCCGGAGGACAGACTACACCGGGGAGCTGTTTTTT.

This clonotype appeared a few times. In DNA form, the CDR3 reads TGTGCCAGCAGCCGACTAGATATTGACGAGCAGTACTTC. Translated: CASSRLDIDEQYF. V usage is TRBV7-2 and J usage is TRBJ2-7; D perhaps matches TRBD2 (6 bases). The germline gives CDR1 SGHTA, CDR2 FQGNSA. CDR3 length equals 13 residues. V shed 5 bases and J shed 5 bases, with 13 bases lying between them.

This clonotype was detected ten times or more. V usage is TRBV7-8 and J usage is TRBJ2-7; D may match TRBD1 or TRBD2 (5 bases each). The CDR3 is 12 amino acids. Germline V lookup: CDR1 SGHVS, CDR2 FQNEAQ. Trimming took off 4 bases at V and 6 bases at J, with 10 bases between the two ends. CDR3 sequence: CASSSSGTEQYF. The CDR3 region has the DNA TGTGCCAGCAGCTCCTCCGGGACCGAGCAGTACTTC.

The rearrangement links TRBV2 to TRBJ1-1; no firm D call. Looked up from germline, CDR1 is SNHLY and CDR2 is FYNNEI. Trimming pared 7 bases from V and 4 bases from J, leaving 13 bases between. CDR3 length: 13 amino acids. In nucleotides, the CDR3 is TGTGCCAGCATTCGCGGAAAAGGCACTGAAGCTTTCTTT. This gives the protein CASIRGKGTEAFF.

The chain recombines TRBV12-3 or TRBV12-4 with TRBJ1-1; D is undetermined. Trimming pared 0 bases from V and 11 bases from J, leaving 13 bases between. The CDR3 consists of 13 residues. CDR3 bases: TGTGCCAGCAGTTTAGCGGTCGTTAGTGGGGCTTTCTTT. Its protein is CASSLAVVSGAFF.

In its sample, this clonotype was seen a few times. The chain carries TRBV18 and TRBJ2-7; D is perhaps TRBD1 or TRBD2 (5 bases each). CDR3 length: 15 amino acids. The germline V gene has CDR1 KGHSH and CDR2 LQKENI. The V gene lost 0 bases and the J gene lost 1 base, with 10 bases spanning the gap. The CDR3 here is CASSPPQGRSYEQYF. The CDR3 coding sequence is TGTGCCAGCTCACCACCGCAGGGACGATCCTACGAGCAGTACTTC.

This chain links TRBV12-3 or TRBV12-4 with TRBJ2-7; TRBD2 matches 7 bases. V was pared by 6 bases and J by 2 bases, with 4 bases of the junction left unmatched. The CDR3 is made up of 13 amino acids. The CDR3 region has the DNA TGTGCCAGCAGCTCGGGAGGAACCTACGAGCAGTACTTC. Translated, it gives CASSSGGTYEQYF.

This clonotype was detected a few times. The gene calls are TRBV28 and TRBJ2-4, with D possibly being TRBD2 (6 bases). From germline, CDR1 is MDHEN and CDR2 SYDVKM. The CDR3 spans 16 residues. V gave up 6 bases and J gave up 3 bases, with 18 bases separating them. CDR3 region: CASSIWGDGNKNIQYF. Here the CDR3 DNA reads TGTGCCAGCAGCATTTGGGGGGACGGTAACAAAAACATTCAGTACTTC.

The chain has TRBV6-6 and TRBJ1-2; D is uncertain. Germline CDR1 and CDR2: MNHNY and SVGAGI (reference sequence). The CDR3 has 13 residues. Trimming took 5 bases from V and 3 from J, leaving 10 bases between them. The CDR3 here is CASSPVIYYGYTF. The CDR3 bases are TGTGCCAGCAGTCCCGTTATTTACTATGGCTACACCTTC.